Listed below are T cell receptor beta chains from one sample, sequenced in a study of T cell responses to AZD1222 COVID-19 vaccine. The protocol was immunoSEQ multiplex PCR, while the TCRdb copy is restricted to in-frame clones and leaves out a portion. This table holds roughly 180,000 clones, 94% found once. Sequencing was performed on peripheral blood, taken on day 0 of AZD1222 vaccination. The origin of the receptors is an adult in good health. Both conserved end residues are part of each CDR3. The D gene is left open where the match is weak. The size entry is marked missing in some rows and otherwise reads once, few, many or a size class.

j_call clone_size v_call d_call cdr3_aa cdr3_nt
TRBJ1-2 . TRBV2 . CASKEAGRRRGYGYTF TGTGCCAGCAAGGAGGCAGGGCGGCGACGAGGCTATGGCTACACCTTC
TRBJ1-2 . TRBV4-2 TRBD1 CASSQDWVGWEETGGIGYTF TGTGCCAGCAGCCAAGATTGGGTGGGTTGGGAGGAGACAGGGGGGATTGGCTACACCTTC
TRBJ1-5 . TRBV3-1/TRBV3-2 . CASSPGQHNQPQHF TGTGCCAGCAGCCCTGGACAGCACAATCAGCCCCAGCATTTT
TRBJ1-5 . TRBV28 . CASSRTQPQHF TGTGCCAGCAGCCGCACTCAGCCCCAGCATTTT
TRBJ1-5 . TRBV19 . CASSISGLGQPQHF TGTGCCAGTAGTATATCTGGGTTGGGTCAGCCCCAGCATTTT
TRBJ1-1 . TRBV5-5 . CASSSPWVGATEAFF TGTGCCAGCAGCTCCCCTTGGGTCGGGGCCACTGAAGCTTTCTTT
TRBJ1-2 . TRBV2 . CASSESAVRDYGYTF TGTGCCAGCAGTGAATCGGCAGTCCGGGACTATGGCTACACCTTC
TRBJ1-4 . TRBV6-5 . CASSQEGATNEKLFF TGTGCCAGCAGCCAAGAAGGCGCAACTAATGAAAAACTGTTTTTT
TRBJ1-2 . TRBV6-1 . CASSEGVGENYGYTF TGTGCCAGCAGTGAAGGGGTAGGGGAGAACTATGGCTACACCTTC
TRBJ2-3 . TRBV2 TRBD2 CASSITSGSYTDTQYF TGTGCCAGCAGTATTACTAGCGGGTCGTACACAGATACGCAGTATTTT
TRBJ2-2 . TRBV5-1 TRBD2 CASTLVAGVNTGELFF TGCGCCAGCACTCTGGTAGCGGGAGTTAACACCGGGGAGCTGTTTTTT
TRBJ1-1 . TRBV29-1 . CSVEYSGRKIEAFF TGCAGCGTTGAGTACTCCGGTCGTAAGATTGAAGCTTTCTTT
TRBJ1-1 . TRBV11-2 TRBD1 CASIRTGPAIEAFF TGTGCCAGCATCAGGACAGGCCCGGCCATTGAAGCTTTCTTT
TRBJ1-5 . TRBV4-1 . CASSQDPGSGNQPQHF TGCGCCAGCAGCCAAGACCCTGGGTCGGGCAATCAGCCCCAGCATTTT
TRBJ2-1 . TRBV7-8 TRBD2 CASSFLAGGGEQFF TGTGCCAGCAGCTTTCTAGCGGGAGGTGGGGAGCAGTTCTTC
TRBJ1-5 . TRBV7-2 . CASSLILGPGQPQHF TGTGCCAGCAGCTTGATTTTGGGGCCGGGACAGCCCCAGCATTTT
TRBJ2-2 once TRBV5-1 . CASSRRQGITGELFF TGCGCCAGCAGCAGAAGGCAGGGCATCACCGGGGAGCTGTTTTTT
TRBJ1-2 . TRBV7-9 TRBD1 CASSQARLRGPRGYGYTF TGTGCCAGCAGTCAAGCCAGATTAAGGGGGCCCCGGGGCTATGGCTACACCTTC
TRBJ2-5 . TRBV18 TRBD1 CASSPPVGTGAQETQYF TGTGCCAGCTCACCACCGGTAGGGACAGGGGCGCAAGAGACCCAGTACTTC
TRBJ2-3 . TRBV10-3 TRBD2 CAASGGAAGTDTQYF TGTGCCGCTTCCGGGGGGGCGGCGGGTACAGATACGCAGTATTTT
TRBJ2-2 . TRBV7-3 . CASSSPGTDNTGELFF TGTGCCAGCAGCTCGCCTGGGACGGACAACACCGGGGAGCTGTTTTTT
TRBJ2-7 . TRBV7-9 TRBD2 CASSSRRGLLAGHSYEQYF TGTGCCAGCAGCTCTCGCAGGGGGTTACTAGCGGGGCACTCCTACGAGCAGTACTTC
TRBJ1-5 . TRBV28 . CASSPGSDLGYSNQPQHF TGTGCCAGCAGTCCTGGCTCCGACTTGGGGTATAGCAATCAGCCCCAGCATTTT
TRBJ1-3 . TRBV3-1/TRBV3-2 . CASSQGGRGRNTIYF TGTGCCAGCAGCCAAGGGGGCAGGGGTAGAAACACCATATATTTT
TRBJ1-5 . TRBV19 TRBD1 CASTASRGRLQPQHF TGTGCCAGCACCGCGAGCAGGGGGCGTCTTCAGCCCCAGCATTTT
TRBJ2-7 . TRBV5-4 TRBD2 CASSLNSGTPGEQYF TGTGCCAGCAGCTTGAATAGCGGGACCCCCGGCGAGCAGTACTTC
TRBJ1-1 . TRBV11-2 . CASSLIQSNTEAFF TGTGCCAGCAGCTTAATTCAGTCGAACACTGAAGCTTTCTTT
TRBJ2-2 . TRBV5-1 . CASSDGAGELFF TGCGCCAGCAGCGATGGAGCCGGGGAGCTGTTTTTT
TRBJ2-1 . TRBV28 . CASGRRYNEQFF TGTGCCAGCGGGAGAAGATACAATGAGCAGTTCTTC
TRBJ1-5 . TRBV10-1 TRBD1 CASRSSDRGNQPQHF TGCGCCAGCAGATCCTCCGACAGGGGGAATCAGCCCCAGCATTTT
TRBJ1-2 . TRBV5-1 . CASSLGGSNDYGYTF TGCGCCAGCAGCCTCGGGGGGAGTAACGACTATGGCTACACCTTC
TRBJ1-2 . TRBV5-6 . CASRPPGQANYGYTF TGTGCCAGCCGCCCCCCGGGCCAAGCTAACTATGGCTACACCTTC
TRBJ2-7 . TRBV3-1/TRBV3-2 . CASSRVREVPYEQYF TGTGCCAGCAGCCGTGTCAGGGAAGTCCCTTACGAGCAGTACTTC
TRBJ1-1 . TRBV28 TRBD1 CASSMTGVGSTEAFF TGTGCCAGCAGTATGACAGGGGTAGGTAGCACTGAAGCTTTCTTT
TRBJ2-7 . TRBV19 . CASSPGAYEQYF TGTGCCAGTTCCCCGGGGGCCTACGAGCAGTACTTC
TRBJ1-2 . TRBV6-5 . CASCLIGFNYGYTF TGTGCCAGCTGTCTTATTGGGTTTAACTATGGCTACACCTTC
TRBJ2-7 . TRBV5-1 . CASSLGGGEQYF TGCGCCAGCAGCTTGGGGGGCGGCGAGCAGTACTTC
TRBJ2-3 . TRBV15 . CATSRAAGRSTDTQYF TGTGCCACCAGCAGAGCGGCAGGCCGTAGCACAGATACGCAGTATTTT
TRBJ1-1 . TRBV29-1 . CSVQGFAEAFF TGCAGCGTTCAAGGGTTTGCTGAAGCTTTCTTT
TRBJ1-6 . TRBV7-2 . CASSLASSGSPYYNSPLHF TGTGCCAGCAGCTTAGCCTCCTCCGGGTCGCCGTATTATAATTCACCCCTCCACTTT
TRBJ2-7 . TRBV5-1 TRBD1 CASRLTGSSYEQYF TGCGCCAGCAGATTGACAGGGAGCTCCTACGAGCAGTACTTC
TRBJ2-7 few TRBV5-4 TRBD2 CASSSRLAGAIREQYF TGTGCCAGCAGCTCCCGACTAGCGGGAGCTATCAGGGAGCAGTACTTC
TRBJ2-7 . TRBV5-1 TRBD2 CASSFSSGQYYEQYF TGCGCCAGCAGCTTCTCTAGCGGACAATACTACGAGCAGTACTTC
TRBJ1-2 . TRBV25-1 . CASSEGWGYTF TGTGCCAGCAGTGAGGGATGGGGCTACACCTTC
TRBJ2-7 . TRBV18 . CASSPGWGDTGYEQYF TGTGCCAGCTCACCGGGTTGGGGAGACACCGGCTACGAGCAGTACTTC
TRBJ2-3 . TRBV6-5 . CASRSNRGTDTQYF TGTGCCAGCAGATCAAATAGGGGCACAGATACGCAGTATTTT
TRBJ2-5 . TRBV15 . CATSIRRGETQYF TGTGCCACCAGCATTCGAAGGGGGGAGACCCAGTACTTC
TRBJ2-5 . TRBV24-1 TRBD1 CATSDSGTGGGETQYF TGTGCCACCAGTGATTCCGGGACAGGGGGTGGTGAGACCCAGTACTTC